This TCR beta chain was profiled in a study of patients with pleural tuberculosis. TCRdb independently ran MiXCR on the reads; one entry per CDR3 protein. The sample gives under 55,000 distinct CDR3 sequences, approximately 7.5% of which show up once; 15% to 20% is in the top ten. The germline gives CDR1 SGHAT, CDR2 FQNNGV. V was clipped by 3 bases and J by 1 base, with 6 bases between them. The CDR3 extends over 13 amino acids. Ten or more counts support this clonotype. This TCR was recovered from a human donor with pleural tuberculosis. J is TRBJ1-1 and V is TRBV11-2; D remains ambiguous. The CDR3 loop is CASSFRENTEAFF. CDR3 DNA sequence: TGTGCCAGCAGCTTTCGAGAGAACACTGAAGCTTTCTTT.